This TCR beta chain was captured by sequencing in a study of cytomegalovirus exposure and HLA in healthy donors (dated by TCRdb to the late 2010s). Study-wide context: According to an earlier analysis of 587 of the donors, 150 million to 200 million T cells yielded 90 million to 130 million unique TCR beta sequences and about 300 Gb of sequence data. An early release that covered fewer than 800 HLA-typed donors contained approximately 300 gigabases of sequencing data and around 80 million unique TCR sequences. Of the 300 to 500 genotyped donors, 75% to 85% were placed in the genetic ancestry cluster associated with self-reported Caucasian donors. The study aimed to test whether signatures of past pathogen exposure could be identified by cataloging public T cell receptors. Using immunosequencing, the study profiled T cell repertoires from 666 subjects and related those repertoires to cytomegalovirus serostatus. A separate validation cohort of 100 to 150 different subjects was used in addition to the roughly 670-subject first cohort. High-throughput TCR immunosequencing, statistical association of individual TCRs with disease status, and machine learning were combined to predict cytomegalovirus infection status. To study patterns of TCR occurrence, a later analysis re-analyzed previously published TCR beta repertoires from around 700 donors and added high-resolution HLA genotyping. Rather than drawing on any new phenotypic data, the later analysis identified candidate immune exposures from TCR beta sequences and the way those sequences occurred across donors. To decide whether each TCR beta V gene segment behaved as functional or pseudogenic, an earlier analysis of over 500 of the donors relied on high-throughput TCR beta sequencing. Donor age, sex, ethnicity and CMV serostatus were compiled together with the repertoire data. A later genetic analysis took genome-wide SNP genotypes for about 55% of the 666 donors and used that subset as a discovery cohort. Every repertoire in the discovery cohort had been generated on one and the same sequencing platform. Class I and class II HLA loci were covered by the typing at four-digit resolution. The number of donors typed differed by locus, with roughly 620-640 for A, B, C, DRB1 and DQB1, 522 for DQA1, 600 to 610 for DPA1, and approximately 470 for DPB1. Roughly five DR-DQ haplotypes were handled as single units for association and clustering because linkage in the cohort was strong. On average, around 240,000 unique TCR beta nucleotide sequences were sequenced per donor among 398 genotyped donors of the cohort, with roughly a sixth of those sequences being non-productive.

The cohort consisted of hundreds of healthy bone marrow donors. At the time of sampling, every cohort member was nominally healthy, though immune exposures that went unrecorded were likely present. The donor tested CMV seronegative, placing the donor among the 300 to 450 seronegative members of the cohort. Every donor gave a peripheral blood sample, and the peripheral blood mononuclear cells from that sample were used for TCR beta sequencing. The Qiagen DNeasy Blood Extraction Kit was used to extract genomic DNA from the blood cell samples. Comments on this clone: There is no known antigen for this receptor.

What the authors observed across the whole study: Three of the identified cytomegalovirus-associated TCR beta chains were confirmed in vitro to be specific for cytomegalovirus antigens. V-gene and J-gene trimming of TCR beta chains was associated with a missense DCLRE1C variant in a later genetic analysis, and the association was replicated in an independent cohort. A further reported finding was that TCR beta sequences accurately predicted the HLA-A and HLA-B alleles for most subjects in the first cohort. A later analysis found that HLA-associated TCR beta chains were more clonally expanded and had lower generation probabilities than equally common non-associated chains. Most TCR sequences were observed very rarely across donors, whereas some public TCRs were present in many individuals. Correlated functional status among segregating V segments might be attributable to linkage disequilibrium, but an unknown experimental factor could not be ruled out. This cohort had only TCR beta chains sequenced, and the lack of alpha or paired-chain data limited which features could be detected. A later genetic analysis reported fewer N-insertions in productive TCRs among donors in an Asian-associated ancestry cluster than the approximately 670-donor mean. A later analysis associated 15,000 to 20,000 TCR beta sequences with specific HLA alleles at a false discovery rate of 0.05. CMV serostatus was the only immune exposure information available for the cohort. In an earlier analysis of roughly 560 of the donors, most TCR beta V segments were observed in productive rearrangements about 90% or about 30% of the time, broadly matching IMGT annotations. Approximately 18 rarely observed V segments, including chromosome 9 orphons, were excluded from the earlier analysis of some 590 of the donors because counts were too low. According to a later analysis, TCR association rates differed among HLA loci, with DRB1 alleles showing the most associated TCRs and HLA-C alleles showing the fewest. A group of highly shared sequence variants was considered likely to be a technical artifact of the sequencing pipeline. Presence/absence analyses assumed roughly uniform sequencing depth across donors, an assumption that may not hold. In both the original and validation cohorts, the classifier was reported to diagnose cytomegalovirus status with high specificity and sensitivity. When HLA alleles, especially DR and DQ, strongly co-occurred, attributing TCR associations to individual alleles was difficult. The authors suggested that the approach could potentially be generalized to other disease states and immunological phenotypes. In a later analysis, most CMV-associated TCR beta chains were found to appear HLA-restricted, with HLA associations seemingly driven largely by CMV exposure. A total of 164 TCR beta chains were listed by the study as associated with cytomegalovirus. Because HLA typing was unavailable for some donors at each locus, only the typed subset was used in association tests. In a later analysis, several top co-occurrence clusters were reported to appear linked to parvovirus B19, influenza, CMV and Epstein-Barr virus.

Receptor libraries were prepared by the immunoSEQ multiplex PCR assay. A mixture of 60 forward primers for TCR Vbeta segments and 13 reverse primers for TCR Jbeta segments was used in the multiplex PCR. The CDR3 region of rearranged TCR beta genes was amplified from genomic DNA with a multiplex PCR assay. The amplified TCR beta libraries were sequenced on the Illumina HiSeq System as 87-base-pair reads. As for the authors' bioinformatics: In a later analysis, 70 million to 95 million unique TCR beta chains were counted across the roughly 610 repertoires, and around 10 million of these chains were shared by at least two donors. To remove PCR and sequencing errors, raw reads were error-corrected and collapsed into unique sequences using a nearest-neighbor algorithm that merged closely related sequences. To assign V, D and J gene segments, CDR3 sequences were aligned to IMGT reference sequences. Each retained sequence needed at least a six-nucleotide match to both a V gene segment and a J gene segment. A rearrangement counted as productive if the CDR3 had no stop codons and remained in frame with V and J, and every other rearrangement counted as non-productive. Following IMGT convention, CDR3 was defined as the stretch from the second conserved V-encoded cysteine up to the conserved J-encoded phenylalanine. In an earlier analysis of more than 550 of the donors, sequences lacking an unambiguous match to a single V gene segment were excluded. An earlier analysis of 450 to 650 of the donors called V segments functional above 56.7% productive rearrangements and segregating when the between-donor standard deviation exceeded 5%. To diagnose cytomegalovirus status from the catalog of TCR beta chain sequences, a statistical classification framework was built. A later analysis assigned V and J genes by comparing TCR nucleotide sequences with IMGT/GENE-DB human TR gene sequences. A later analysis assigned CDR3 sequences and most-parsimonious VDJ recombination scenarios with the TCRdist pipeline. In a later analysis, each TCR beta chain was defined by its CDR3 amino acid sequence together with its V-gene family, and reads lacking a unique V-gene family were excluded. As a way to deal with suspected cross-contamination and a sequencing artifact, a later analysis dropped nearly 600 nucleotide sequences that were highly shared and had low generation probability. In a later analysis, a clonal expansion index for each public chain was calculated from normalized within-repertoire ranks of inferred template counts. In a later analysis, generation probabilities were computed with a VDJ recombination model fitted to out-of-frame rearrangements, and the resulting probabilities were checked against IGoR. In a later analysis, hypergeometric tests were used to score TCR-TCR, TCR-HLA and TCR-CMV co-occurrence, with a repertoire-size bias correction applied to TCR pairs. In a later analysis, false discovery rates were estimated by permuting HLA or CMV assignments 20 times. In a later analysis, co-occurring TCRs were grouped using DBSCAN, and TCRdist sequence similarity was added for clustering within HLA-allele-positive subsets. Repertoires with fewer than 30,000 or more than 120,000 public chains were left out of co-occurrence clustering, as were about five repertoires with anomalous nucleotide sharing. The source is immuneACCESS, and TCRdb retained only in-frame sequences with V and J called. Part of the clones is not carried over; for the studies checked, unresolved V genes explain less than half of this, and the remainder is unexplained. From that table come the V and J calls and clone size; the DNA was used to work out D and trimming. The sample table gives 150,000 to 250,000 clones. The ten largest clones represent roughly 0.74% of the sample.

Sequencing was performed on PBMCs. The receptor was derived from a boy aged 10-17 years in good health and CMV-seronegative.

The DNA sequence is given as TGTGCCAGCAGCCTGGAGGACAGGGCAAACACTGAAGCTTTCTTT. It translates as CASSLEDRANTEAFF. The sequence links TRBV5-4 to TRBJ1-1; 8 nucleotides in the junction match TRBD1. Clipping removes 4 bases from V and 2 bases from J, with 7 as the unmatched junction base count. CDR1 and CDR2 (SGHNT, YYREEE) derive from the germline V gene (reference sequence). Inclusive of the bounding cysteine and phenylalanine, the CDR3 is 15 residues long. Only CDR3 DNA remains: 45 bases, in frame from the first base. Joined to the reference TRBV5-4 and TRBJ1-1 proteins, this CDR3 gives the full variable domain: ETGVTQSPTHLIKTRGQQVTLRCSSQSGHNTVSWYQQALGQGPQFIFQYYREEENGRGNFPPRFSGLQFPNYSSELNVNALELDDSALYLCASSLEDRANTEAFFGQGTRLTVV.